This T cell receptor (beta chain) originates from a study of Graves' ophthalmopathy and Graves' hyperthyroidism. Notes on the study in general: The 13-signature model separated ophthalmopathy from stable hyperthyroidism at roughly 88% sensitivity and roughly 83% specificity.

The authors amplified TCR beta CDR3 regions from RNA transcripts. HTBI primers were used in a first-round RT-PCR, which preceded a second-round multiplex PCR. TCRdb fed the multiplex PCR reads into MiXCR, producing one record per CDR3 protein. This table has more than 300,000 distinct CDR3 sequences, about a sixth appearing once. Germline assignment: CDR1 SGHRS and CDR2 YFSETQ. The CDR3 covers 12 residues. In regard to this clonotype: Antigen: not known. This sequence may be a read error, since a much larger clone differs from it by one base.

Other autoimmune disease, uncontrolled infection, pregnancy and lactation led to exclusion. The gene calls are TRBV5-1 and TRBJ1-2; D is uncertain. The source of this sequence is an adult woman with stable Graves' hyperthyroidism. Specimen: peripheral blood. The CDR3 protein is CASGDTSYGYAF. In DNA, the CDR3 is TGCGCCAGCGGCGACACTAGCTATGGCTACGCCTTC.